Each of the 25 T cell receptor beta chains below was sequenced from the same sample in a study of blood T cells in healthy people across ages. A second roughly 6 to 11 cycle PCR used barcoded and J-beta primers. Using its own MiXCR run on the 5' RACE reads, TCRdb lists one record per CDR3 protein. The sample has around 1,800,000 distinct CDR3 sequences, 39% seen once. Input material: blood. The receptors stem from a human donor in good health.

This clonotype has a handful of counts. The chain has TRBV20-1 and TRBJ2-7; weak D call: TRBD1 (5 bases). Germline loops: CDR1 DFQATT, CDR2 SNEGSKA (reference sequence). V was trimmed by 2 bases and J by 2 bases, leaving 10 bases between them. The CDR3 extends over 13 amino acids. The DNA for the CDR3 is TGCAGTGCTAGACCAGGACATACCTACGAGCAGTACTTC. Amino acid sequence: CSARPGHTYEQYF.

This clonotype came up a few times. The chain links TRBV3-1 to TRBJ1-2; D is undetermined. The CDR3 loop spans 15 amino acids. Trimming removed 1 base from V and 3 bases from J, with 12 bases in between. Germline lookup yields CDR1 LGHDT and CDR2 YNNKEL (reference sequence). The CDR3 reads CASSQGERDYYGYTF. The CDR3 DNA reads as TGTGCCAGCAGCCAAGGGGAAAGGGATTACTATGGCTACACCTTC.

The chain employs TRBV15 and TRBJ2-3; 8 nucleotides agree with TRBD1. V was pared by 0 bases and J by 6 bases, with 14 bases of the junction left unmatched. From germline, CDR1 is LNHNV and CDR2 YYDKDF (reference sequence). The CDR3 contains 18 residues. The CDR3 DNA follows: TGTGCCACCAGCAGAGACCTACCGGGACAGGTAACCGTTGATACGCAGTATTTT. This sequence encodes CATSRDLPGQVTVDTQYF.

This clonotype has more than one count but fewer than ten. This chain uses TRBV3-1 with TRBJ2-5; 10 nucleotides agree with TRBD2. Germline trimming cut 4 bases from V and 5 bases from J; bases unmatched to any gene: 7. The CDR3 extends over 15 amino acids. Germline V gene data show CDR1 as LGHDT and CDR2 as YNNKEL (reference sequence). This chain's CDR3 is CASSPSGGGKETQYF. The CDR3 DNA reads as TGTGCCAGCAGCCCCAGCGGGGGGGGCAAGGAGACCCAGTACTTC.

The V and J genes are TRBV27 and TRBJ2-3, with D perhaps being TRBD1 or TRBD2 (5 bases each). V lost 5 bases and J lost 3, with 24 bases in between. The germline CDR1 and CDR2 sequences are MNHEY and SMNVEV (reference sequence). This CDR3 contains 18 residues. CDR3 residues: CASSVLNQAGTRTDTQYF. CDR3 sequence (DNA): TGTGCCAGCAGTGTTCTGAACCAGGCAGGGACGAGGACAGATACGCAGTATTTT.

The J gene is TRBJ2-3, the V gene TRBV4-1; weak D call: TRBD2 (6 bases). V lost 6 bases and J 6 bases, leaving 22 bases between the germline ends. CDR3 length: 16 amino acids. The germline CDR1 and CDR2 sequences are MGHRA and YSYEKL. The CDR3: CASRQMGAGRLDTQYF. The CDR3 bases are TGCGCCAGCAGACAGATGGGAGCAGGGAGGTTGGATACGCAGTATTTT.

This clonotype was seen only once. The J gene is TRBJ1-1, the V gene TRBV12-5; D uncertain. The germline gives CDR1 LGHNT, CDR2 FRNRAP. The V end was cut by 0 bases, the J end by 4 bases, with 0 bases between. The CDR3 is 11 residues long. CDR3 sequence: CASGLVTEAFF. The CDR3 DNA sequence: TGTGCTAGTGGTTTGGTCACTGAAGCTTTCTTT.

The chain employs TRBV28 and TRBJ2-3, with a possible D match to TRBD1 (6 bases). The germline CDR1 and CDR2 sequences are MDHEN and SYDVKM. CDR3 length: 14 amino acids. V was pared by 3 bases and J by 7 bases, with 14 bases between. The CDR3, as DNA: TGTGCCAGCAGTTTGGCAGGGGTTGGAAATACGCAGTATTTT. Translation: CASSLAGVGNTQYF.

This clonotype came up a few times. This chain joins TRBV15 and TRBJ2-7; TRBD1 might be the D (5 bases). Germline V gene lookup returns CDR1 LNHNV and CDR2 YYDKDF (reference sequence). The CDR3 has 14 amino acids. The V end lost 4 bases, the J end lost 6 bases, and 16 bases lay between the germline ends. The CDR3, as DNA: TGTGCCACCAGCACACGCCGGTGGGGCAGCGAGCAGTACTTC. Amino acids: CATSTRRWGSEQYF.

V and J are TRBV10-3 and TRBJ2-7, with D perhaps matching TRBD2 (5 bases). CDR1 and CDR2 (germline): ENHRY, SYGVKD. The CDR3 covers 12 residues. V lost 5 bases and J 4 bases, leaving 9 bases between the germline ends. CDR3 sequence: CAISPRLYEQYF. CDR3 DNA sequence: TGTGCCATCAGTCCTCGACTATACGAGCAGTACTTC.

V gene TRBV7-3 combines with J gene TRBJ2-2; D gene ambiguous. The length of the CDR3 is 15 residues. Germline CDR1 SGHTA, CDR2 FQGTGA. The V gene lost 1 base and the J gene lost 6 bases, with 12 bases spanning the gap. The CDR3 loop reads CASSLNLGKAGELFF. For the CDR3, the DNA is TGTGCCAGCAGCTTAAATCTAGGGAAAGCCGGGGAGCTGTTTTTT.

In this sample, this clonotype turned up a few times. The chain is built from TRBV6-6 and TRBJ2-7; D is undetermined. This CDR3 spans 14 amino acids. In germline, CDR1 is MNHNY, CDR2 SVGAGI (reference sequence). The ends were cut back, 5 bases at V and 2 bases at J, with 13 bases in the middle. Here the CDR3 DNA reads TGTGCCAGCAGTAACTATGGATTTCCCTACGAGCAGTACTTC. Protein product: CASSNYGFPYEQYF.

The chain combines TRBV30 with TRBJ2-3; 11 bases agree with TRBD2. CDR1 is GTSNPN, CDR2 SVGIG, per germline (reference sequence). The CDR3 extends over 14 amino acids. Trimming took 3 bases from V and 3 from J; bases not matched to a gene: 2. CDR3 protein: CAWRASGGTDTQYF. In nucleotides, the CDR3 is TGTGCCTGGAGGGCTAGCGGGGGGACAGATACGCAGTATTTT.

On this clonotype: A much larger clone lies a single base off, so this may be a read error. The V call is TRBV6-2 or TRBV6-3, the J call TRBJ1-5; a possible D gene is TRBD1 (6 bases). This CDR3 region has 15 residues. Per the germline V gene, CDR1 is MNHEY and CDR2 is SVGEGT. The chain's CDR3 is CTSNLGGPKNQPQHF. DNA of the CDR3: TGTACCAGCAACCTAGGGGGACCGAAGAATCAGCCCCAGCATTTT.

This chain links TRBV5-1 with TRBJ1-2; D gene unclear. Germline V gives CDR1 SGHRS, CDR2 YFSETQ. This CDR3 region has 16 residues. V shed 0 bases and J shed 5 bases, with 17 bases lying between them. The DNA for the CDR3 is TGCGCCAGCAGCTTGGATTCCGGGCGGTCCACTTATGGCTACACCTTC. Translation gives CASSLDSGRSTYGYTF.

The V call is TRBV9, the J call TRBJ2-5, with 7 bases aligning to TRBD2. Germline V gives CDR1 SGDLS, CDR2 YYNGEE. V lost 3 bases, J lost 11 bases, and 16 bases stayed unmatched. The CDR3 has 15 amino acids. The CDR3 here is CASSASTGLAVEQYF. CDR3 in DNA: TGTGCCAGCAGCGCCTCGACGGGGCTAGCGGTGGAGCAGTACTTC.

This clonotype was seen more than once but under ten times. The chain employs TRBV5-1 and TRBJ1-5; 7 bases match TRBD1. CDR1 and CDR2 (germline): SGHRS, YFSETQ. Trimming cost V 2 bases and J 2 bases; bases outside gene matches: 4. The CDR3 contains 15 residues. The CDR3 nucleotides are TGCGCCAGCAGCTTAATTACAGGGGGCAATCAGCCCCAGCATTTT. Protein sequence: CASSLITGGNQPQHF.

The chain is built from TRBV5-5 and TRBJ2-1; 12 nucleotides match TRBD2. The CDR3 runs 19 residues. The ends lost 3 bases at V and 8 bases at J; junction bases unmatched: 18. Germline V CDR1 and CDR2: SGHKS, YYEKEE (reference sequence). The CDR3 sequence: CASSSTTSGGRVSFYEQFF. As DNA, the CDR3 is TGTGCCAGCAGCTCGACTACTAGCGGGGGGCGGGTTTCTTTCTATGAGCAGTTCTTC. The whole variable domain, filled in from reference TRBV5-5 and TRBJ2-1, reads DAGVTQSPTHLIKTRGQQVTLRCSPISGHKSVSWYQQVLGQGPQFIFQYYEKEERGRGNFPDRFSARQFPNYSSELNVNALLLGDSALYLCASSSTTSGGRVSFYEQFFGPGTRLTVL.

This clonotype came up a few times. The chain uses TRBV29-1 and TRBJ2-1, with D unresolved. Trimming cost V 3 bases and J 2 bases, with 11 bases left between them. CDR3 length equals 14 residues. The V gene's germline CDR1 is SQVTM and CDR2 ANQGSEA. CDR3 nucleotides: TGCAGCGTTGAGAATGGGGAAACCTACAATGAGCAGTTCTTC. Its protein product is CSVENGETYNEQFF.

The rearrangement joins TRBV29-1 to TRBJ1-1, with a weak D call TRBD1 (5 bases). Germline V gives CDR1 SQVTM, CDR2 ANQGSEA. Trimming took off 1 base at V and 2 bases at J, with 20 bases between the two ends. This CDR3 has 17 residues. The CDR3 sequence: CSVEVGGWGKINTEAFF. CDR3 in DNA: TGCAGCGTTGAAGTTGGTGGGTGGGGGAAAATAAACACTGAAGCTTTCTTT.

This clonotype is a singleton in its sample. J is TRBJ1-1 and V is TRBV3-1; D not resolved. The germline V gene encodes CDR1 LGHDT and CDR2 YNNKEL (reference sequence). The CDR3 contains 14 residues. V was clipped by 1 base and J by 3 bases, with 9 bases between them. The CDR3 bases are TGTGCCAGCAGCCAAGCCCCCCGGGACACTGAAGCTTTCTTT. It specifies CASSQAPRDTEAFF.

The sample holds one count of this clonotype. V is TRBV7-3 and J is TRBJ2-3; 9 nucleotides align to TRBD1. V was pared by 5 bases and J by 6 bases, with 12 bases of the junction left unmatched. The CDR3 totals 16 residues. Germline V gene lookup returns CDR1 SGHTA and CDR2 FQGTGA. Here the CDR3 DNA reads TGTGCCAGCAGCCCTAGGGTAGGGACAGGGATGGATACGCAGTATTTT. Amino acids: CASSPRVGTGMDTQYF.

This clonotype turned up a few times. This chain links TRBV28 with TRBJ1-1; the D gene is possibly TRBD1 (6 bases). V was pared by 3 bases and J by 1 base, with 9 bases between. Per the germline V gene, CDR1 is MDHEN and CDR2 is SYDVKM. The CDR3 covers 14 residues. The CDR3 is CASSFSRGNTEAFF. The CDR3 bases are TGTGCCAGCAGTTTTTCCAGGGGGAACACTGAAGCTTTCTTT.

This clonotype was observed a few times. The V and J genes are TRBV7-2 and TRBJ2-3, with D maybe TRBD1 (6 bases). Between the trimmed V and J ends, which lost 7 bases and 3 bases, there was a span of 17 bases. This CDR3 is built from 15 residues. CDR1 is SGHTA, CDR2 FQGNSA, per germline. The CDR3, as DNA: TGTGCCAGCACCCCTCAGGGGACCCCAACAGATACGCAGTATTTT. This codes for CASTPQGTPTDTQYF. The full variable domain, with the rest looked up from reference TRBV7-2 and TRBJ2-3, is GAGVSQSPSNKVTEKGKDVELRCDPISGHTALYWYRQSLGQGLEFLIYFQGNSAPDKSGLPSDRFSAERTGGSVSTLTIQRTQQEDSAVYLCASTPQGTPTDTQYFGPGTRLTVL.

V and J are TRBV12-3 or TRBV12-4 and TRBJ2-4; D ambiguous. Matching the DNA end better, TRBJ2-7 makes the J call doubtful. CDR3 length equals 13 residues. The DNA for the CDR3 is TGTGCCAGCAGTTTGCAGGAGCCCCCCGAGCAGTACTTC. Protein sequence: CASSLQEPPEQYF.